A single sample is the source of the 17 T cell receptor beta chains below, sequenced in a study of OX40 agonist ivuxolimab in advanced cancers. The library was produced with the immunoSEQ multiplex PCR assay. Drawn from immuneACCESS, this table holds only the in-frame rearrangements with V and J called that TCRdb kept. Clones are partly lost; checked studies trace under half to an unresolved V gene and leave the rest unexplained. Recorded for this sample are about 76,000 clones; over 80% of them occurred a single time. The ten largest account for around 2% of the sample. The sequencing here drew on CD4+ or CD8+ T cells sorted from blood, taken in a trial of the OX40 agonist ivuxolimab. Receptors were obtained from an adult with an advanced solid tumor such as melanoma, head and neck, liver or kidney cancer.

CDR3 sequence reads: CASSPGGGNEQFF. DNA of the CDR3: TGTGCCAGCTCACCGGGCGGGGGCAATGAGCAGTTCTTC. The chain employs TRBV18 and TRBJ2-1; 7 positions agree with TRBD2. V lost 3 bases to trimming and J lost 6 bases; unmatched junction nucleotides: 2. The CDR3 loop spans 13 amino acids. Germline V gene data show CDR1 as KGHSH and CDR2 as LQKENI. The entire variable domain, with the rest obtained from reference TRBV18 and TRBJ2-1, is as follows: NAGVMQNPRHLVRRRGQEARLRCSPMKGHSHVYWYRQLPEEGLKFMVYLQKENIIDESGMPKERFSAEFPKEGPSILRIQQVVRGDSAAYFCASSPGGGNEQFFGPGTRLTVL.

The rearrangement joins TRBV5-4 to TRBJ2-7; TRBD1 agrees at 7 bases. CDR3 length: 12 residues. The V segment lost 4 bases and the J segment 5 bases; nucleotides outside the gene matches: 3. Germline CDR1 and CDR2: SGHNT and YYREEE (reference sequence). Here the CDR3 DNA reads TGTGCCAGCAGCGATACAGGGGACGAGCAGTACTTC. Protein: CASSDTGDEQYF.

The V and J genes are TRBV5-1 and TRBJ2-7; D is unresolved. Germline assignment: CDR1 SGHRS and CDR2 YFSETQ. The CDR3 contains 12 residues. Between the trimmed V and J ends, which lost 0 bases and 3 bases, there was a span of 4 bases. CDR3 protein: CASSLVRYEQYF. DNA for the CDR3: TGCGCCAGCAGCTTGGTCCGCTACGAGCAGTACTTC.

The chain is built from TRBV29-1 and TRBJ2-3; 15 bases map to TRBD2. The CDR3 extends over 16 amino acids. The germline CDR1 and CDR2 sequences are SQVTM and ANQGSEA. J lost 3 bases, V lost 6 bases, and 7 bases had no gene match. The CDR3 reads CSVKGTSGGFTDTQYF. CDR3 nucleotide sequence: TGCAGCGTAAAAGGGACTAGCGGGGGGTTTACAGATACGCAGTATTTT.

For the CDR3, the DNA is TGTGCCAGTGGACTGATTCATCAGCCCCAGCATTTT. Amino acid sequence: CASGLIHQPQHF. The chain has TRBV19 and TRBJ1-5; D not certain. The V gene lost 8 bases and the J gene lost 5 bases, with 10 bases spanning the gap. The CDR3 is 12 amino acids. CDR1 and CDR2 (germline): LNHDA, SQIVND (reference sequence).

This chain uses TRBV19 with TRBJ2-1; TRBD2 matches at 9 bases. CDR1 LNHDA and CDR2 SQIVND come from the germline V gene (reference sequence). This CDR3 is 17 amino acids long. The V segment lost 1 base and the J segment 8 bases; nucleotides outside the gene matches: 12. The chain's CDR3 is CASSIARGAGGLDEQFF. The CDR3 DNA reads TGTGCCAGTAGTATAGCCCGGGGGGCGGGAGGGTTGGATGAGCAGTTCTTC.

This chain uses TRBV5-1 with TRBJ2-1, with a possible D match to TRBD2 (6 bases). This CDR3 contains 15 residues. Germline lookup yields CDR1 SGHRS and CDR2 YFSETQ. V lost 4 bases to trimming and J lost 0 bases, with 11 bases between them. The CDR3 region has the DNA TGCGCCAGCAGCGTTCGGGAGAGCTCCTACAATGAGCAGTTCTTC. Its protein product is CASSVRESSYNEQFF.

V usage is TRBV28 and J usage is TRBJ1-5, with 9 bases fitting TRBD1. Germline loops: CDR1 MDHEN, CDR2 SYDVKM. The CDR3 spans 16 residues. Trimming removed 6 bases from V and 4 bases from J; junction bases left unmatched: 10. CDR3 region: CASRESQGAWNQPQHF. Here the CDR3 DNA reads TGTGCCAGCAGAGAGTCACAGGGGGCGTGGAATCAGCCCCAGCATTTT.

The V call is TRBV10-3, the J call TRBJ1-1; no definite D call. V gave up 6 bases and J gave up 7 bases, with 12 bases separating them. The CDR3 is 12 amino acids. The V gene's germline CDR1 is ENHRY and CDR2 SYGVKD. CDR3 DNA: TGTGCCATCAGCGCCAATTCGGTTGAAGCTTTCTTT. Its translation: CAISANSVEAFF.

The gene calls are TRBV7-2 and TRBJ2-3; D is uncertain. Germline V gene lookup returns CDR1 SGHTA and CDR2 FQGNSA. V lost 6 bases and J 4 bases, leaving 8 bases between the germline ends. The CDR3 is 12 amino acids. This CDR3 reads CASSPVADTQYF. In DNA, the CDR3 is TGTGCCAGCAGTCCAGTAGCAGATACGCAGTATTTT. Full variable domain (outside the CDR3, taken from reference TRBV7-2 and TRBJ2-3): GAGVSQSPSNKVTEKGKDVELRCDPISGHTALYWYRQSLGQGLEFLIYFQGNSAPDKSGLPSDRFSAERTGGSVSTLTIQRTQQEDSAVYLCASSPVADTQYFGPGTRLTVL.

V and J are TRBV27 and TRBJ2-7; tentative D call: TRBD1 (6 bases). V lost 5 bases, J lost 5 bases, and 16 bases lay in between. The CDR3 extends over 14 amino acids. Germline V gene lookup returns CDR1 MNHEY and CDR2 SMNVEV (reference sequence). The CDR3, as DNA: TGTGCCAGCAGTCCCATCGGGCAGGGGAACGAGCAGTACTTC. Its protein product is CASSPIGQGNEQYF.

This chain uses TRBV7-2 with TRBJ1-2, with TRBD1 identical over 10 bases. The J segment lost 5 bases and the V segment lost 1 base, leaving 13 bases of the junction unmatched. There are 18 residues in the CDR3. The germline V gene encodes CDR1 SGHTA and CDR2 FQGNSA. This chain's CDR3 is CASSLVSGTGVTFYGYTF. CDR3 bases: TGTGCCAGCAGCTTAGTTTCCGGGACAGGGGTAACCTTTTATGGCTACACCTTC.

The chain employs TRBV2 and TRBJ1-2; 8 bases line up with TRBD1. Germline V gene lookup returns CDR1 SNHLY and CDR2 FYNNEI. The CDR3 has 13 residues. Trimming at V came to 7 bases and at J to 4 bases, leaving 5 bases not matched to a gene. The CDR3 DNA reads TGTGCCAGCAACCCGGACAGGGTCTATGGCTACACCTTC. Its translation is CASNPDRVYGYTF.

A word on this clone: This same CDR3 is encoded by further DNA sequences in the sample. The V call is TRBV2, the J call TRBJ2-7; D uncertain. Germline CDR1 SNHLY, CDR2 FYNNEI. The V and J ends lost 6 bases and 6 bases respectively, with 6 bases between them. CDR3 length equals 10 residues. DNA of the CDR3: TGTGCCAGCAGAACGGTCGAGCAGTACTTC. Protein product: CASRTVEQYF. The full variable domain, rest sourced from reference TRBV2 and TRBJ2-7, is EPEVTQTPSHQVTQMGQEVILRCVPISNHLYFYWYRQILGQKVEFLVSFYNNEISEKSEIFDDQFSVERPDGSNFTLKIRSTKLEDSAMYFCASRTVEQYFGPGTRLTVT.

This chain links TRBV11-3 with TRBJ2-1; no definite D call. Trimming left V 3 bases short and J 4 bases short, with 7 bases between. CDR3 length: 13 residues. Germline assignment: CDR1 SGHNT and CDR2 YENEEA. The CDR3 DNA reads TGTGCCAGCAGCTTGAACATTTACAATGAGCAGTTCTTC. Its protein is CASSLNIYNEQFF. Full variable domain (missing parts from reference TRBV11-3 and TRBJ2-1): EAGVVQSPRYKIIEKKQPVAFWCNPISGHNTLYWYLQNLGQGPELLIRYENEEAVDDSQLPKDRFSAERLKGVDSTLKIQPAELGDSAVYLCASSLNIYNEQFFGPGTRLTVL.

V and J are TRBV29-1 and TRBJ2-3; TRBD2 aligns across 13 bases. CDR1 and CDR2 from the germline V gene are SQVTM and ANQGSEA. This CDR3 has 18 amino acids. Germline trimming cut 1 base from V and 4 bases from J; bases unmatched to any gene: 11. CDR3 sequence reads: CSVEGSRLAGGGADTQYF. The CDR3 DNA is TGCAGCGTTGAAGGCTCTAGACTAGCGGGAGGTGGGGCAGATACGCAGTATTTT.

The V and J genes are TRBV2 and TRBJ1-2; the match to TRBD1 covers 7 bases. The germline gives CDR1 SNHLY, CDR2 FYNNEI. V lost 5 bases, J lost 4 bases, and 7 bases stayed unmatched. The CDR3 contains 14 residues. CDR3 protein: CASSQWTGVYGYTF. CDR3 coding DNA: TGTGCCAGCAGTCAGTGGACAGGAGTCTATGGCTACACCTTC.